This is a list of T cell receptor beta chains from one sample in a study of Tregs in tolerant kidney transplant recipients. Measured with immunoSEQ multiplex PCR; TCRdb has only the in-frame clones, and not every one. The table records fewer than 80,000 clones, about 98% of them present only once. The sample consisted of CD4+ T cells from blood, taken before the transplant. Every receptor here comes from a human donor who received a combined kidney and bone marrow transplant. Both conserved end residues are part of each CDR3. D genes are given only for firm matches. Only some rows state a clone size, as once, few, many or a class for expanded clones.

v_call	j_call	d_call	clone_size	cdr3_nt	cdr3_aa
TRBV18	TRBJ1-1	-	-	TGTGCCAGCTCACCGTCAGGGGAAGCTTTCTTT	CASSPSGEAFF
TRBV5-1	TRBJ2-5	TRBD2	-	TGCGCCAGCAGCTTGAGGGAGGGGCGTTTCTACCAAGAGACCCAGTACTTC	CASSLREGRFYQETQYF
TRBV9	TRBJ2-1	-	-	TGTGCCAGCAGCGTTAACGGGAGATACAATGAGCAGTTCTTC	CASSVNGRYNEQFF
TRBV18	TRBJ2-3	-	-	TGTGCCAGCTCACCGCGACAGGGCACAGATACGCAGTATTTT	CASSPRQGTDTQYF
TRBV18	TRBJ2-3	-	-	TGTGCCAGCTCACCACGGGCGGGGTTTATTGCAAGCACAGATACGCAGTATTTT	CASSPRAGFIASTDTQYF
TRBV4-2	TRBJ2-7	TRBD2	-	TGTGCCAGCAGCCAAGATCTTTCCACTAGCGGGAGCTCCTACGAGCAGTACTTC	CASSQDLSTSGSSYEQYF
TRBV4-1	TRBJ2-3	-	once	TGCGCCAGCAGCCAAGATTACGGGTTTGTGGCAGATACGCAGTATTTT	CASSQDYGFVADTQYF
TRBV7-9	TRBJ2-1	TRBD2	-	TGTGCCAGCAGCTTAAGCCTAGCGGGCTCCTACAATGAGCAGTTCTTC	CASSLSLAGSYNEQFF
TRBV7-2	TRBJ2-2	TRBD2	-	TGTGCCAGCAGCTTAGTCCCAGGACTAGCGGCGAACACCGGGGAGCTGTTTTTT	CASSLVPGLAANTGELFF
TRBV4-1	TRBJ2-7	-	-	TGCGCCAGCAGCCAAGTTGTGGCGGGGACGGGGGAGCAGTACTTC	CASSQVVAGTGEQYF
TRBV7-2	TRBJ1-2	-	-	TGTGCCAGCATGCTAGCCCCCTCTCTATATGGCTACACCTTC	CASMLAPSLYGYTF
TRBV27	TRBJ1-1	-	-	TGTGCCAGCAGCCCCAGGGGCTCGAACACTGAAGCTTTCTTT	CASSPRGSNTEAFF
TRBV7-2	TRBJ1-3	TRBD1	-	TGTGCCAGCAGCCCCAGACAGGGGGTCTCTGGAAACACCATATATTTT	CASSPRQGVSGNTIYF
TRBV5-1	TRBJ2-7	TRBD1	once	TGCGCCAGCAGCTCGGGACAGCTTTACGAGCAGTACTTC	CASSSGQLYEQYF
TRBV5-1	TRBJ2-1	TRBD2	-	TGCGCCAGCAGCTTGGTCCCCGGACTAGCGGGAGGGTATGAGCAGTTCTTC	CASSLVPGLAGGYEQFF
TRBV5-1	TRBJ1-6	-	once	TGCGCCAGCAGCTTGGCCCAGGGAGGTAATTCACCCCTCCACTTT	CASSLAQGGNSPLHF
TRBV29-1	TRBJ1-2	-	once	TGCAGCGTTGCTGGACAAGGGCTATCTAACTATGGCTACACCTTC	CSVAGQGLSNYGYTF
TRBV6-6	TRBJ1-2	-	-	TGTGCCAGCAGTTACGATCCAGGGGCTGACGGCTACACCTTC	CASSYDPGADGYTF
TRBV7-2	TRBJ1-5	TRBD1	-	TGTGCCAGCAGTCGGGACAGCCATAGCAATCAGCCCCAGCATTTT	CASSRDSHSNQPQHF
TRBV4-3	TRBJ2-1	TRBD1	-	TGCGCCAGCAGCCATTTAGTTGGGACAGAGGACCCACGCAATGAGCAGTTCTTC	CASSHLVGTEDPRNEQFF
TRBV5-1	TRBJ2-3	TRBD2	-	TGCGCCAGCAGCCGCGGGAGCGCATGGCTTACAGATACGCAGTATTTT	CASSRGSAWLTDTQYF
TRBV5-1	TRBJ2-1	-	-	TGCGCCAGCAGCTTGGGGTTCGGGGGAAGCTCCTACAATGAGCAGTTCTTC	CASSLGFGGSSYNEQFF
TRBV15	TRBJ2-2	-	once	TGTGCCACCAGCAGAAATCTGAACACCGGGGAGCTGTTTTTT	CATSRNLNTGELFF
TRBV30	TRBJ2-1	TRBD2	once	TGTGCCTGGAGTGCCCCAAAGCGGGGGCTTTCCTCGATCTTC	CAWSAPKRGLSSIF
TRBV7-7	TRBJ1-5	-	-	TGTGCCAGCAGCTTAGCCCCCTCTACAGGGATAGTGCGCACTTTT	CASSLAPSTGIVRTF
TRBV15	TRBJ2-1	TRBD2	-	TGTGCCACCGGGGAGGGAGGGTCCTACAATGAGCAGTTCTTC	CATGEGGSYNEQFF
TRBV4-3	TRBJ2-2	-	-	TGCGCCAGCAGCCAAGAACGAACTAGTTTCGGGGAGCTGTTTTTT	CASSQERTSFGELFF
TRBV7-2	TRBJ2-1	-	once	TGTGCCAGCAGCTTAGCCTATAGGGGAGGTGAGCAGTTCTTC	CASSLAYRGGEQFF
TRBV6-1	TRBJ2-2	TRBD1	-	TGTGCCAGCAGACGGGACAGGGACACCGGGGAGCTGTTTTTT	CASRRDRDTGELFF
TRBV10-3	TRBJ1-3	-	-	TGTGCCATCAGTACGGGACAAGGGCTTGGAAACACCATATATTTT	CAISTGQGLGNTIYF
TRBV7-9	TRBJ2-7	TRBD1	-	TGTGCCAGCAGCTTAGGGGACAGGGTAGCCTACGAGCAGTACTTC	CASSLGDRVAYEQYF
TRBV7-9	TRBJ1-5	-	-	TGTGCCAGCAGCGAAATTAGGTCAGGGAGCAATCAGCCCCAGCATTTT	CASSEIRSGSNQPQHF
TRBV4-2	TRBJ2-7	TRBD1	-	TGTGCCAGCAGCCAATTGAACAGGGGCCCCTACGAGCAGTACTTC	CASSQLNRGPYEQYF
TRBV7-3	TRBJ2-2	TRBD2	-	TGTGCCAGCAGCTTAGACGGGAGGGCCCTCATAACCGGGGAGCTGTTTTTT	CASSLDGRALITGELFF
TRBV5-1	TRBJ2-1	-	once	TGCGCCAGCAGCTTGGCCGGGGGGCTATCCTACAATGAGCAGTTCTTC	CASSLAGGLSYNEQFF
TRBV5-4	TRBJ1-2	TRBD1	-	TGTGCCAGCAGCTTGAAGGGAACAGGGGGCGTAGGAGGCTACACCTTC	CASSLKGTGGVGGYTF
TRBV2	TRBJ2-2	TRBD1	few	TGTGCCAGCAGTGACAGGGGGACGTTCGGGGAGCTGTTTTTT	CASSDRGTFGELFF
TRBV5-8	TRBJ2-7	TRBD1	-	TGTGCCAGCAGCTTGCGAGACAGGGCCTCCTACGAGCAGTACTTC	CASSLRDRASYEQYF
TRBV10-3	TRBJ2-7	TRBD2	-	TGTGCCACCAAAAACAGCGGGAGAGGCGAGCAGTACTTC	CATKNSGRGEQYF
TRBV9	TRBJ2-6	-	-	TGTGCCAGCAGCAAATCTTATGGGGCCAACGTCCTGACTTTC	CASSKSYGANVLTF
TRBV6-1	TRBJ1-2	TRBD1	-	TGTGCCAGCAGCAACCGGGACAGGGGCCATGGCTACACCTTC	CASSNRDRGHGYTF
TRBV30	TRBJ1-2	-	-	TGTGCCTGGAGCTTAGGGGCGCATGGCTACACCTTC	CAWSLGAHGYTF
TRBV10-2	TRBJ2-5	TRBD2	once	TGCGCCAGCAGTGTCCCCGGGACTAAAGAGACCCAGTACTTC	CASSVPGTKETQYF
TRBV7-2	TRBJ2-7	TRBD2	-	TGTGCCAGCAGCCGTATAGCGGGGGTCGACGAGCAGTACTTC	CASSRIAGVDEQYF
TRBV19	TRBJ2-1	-	-	TGTGCCAGTAGTAGAAGGGAGACAGGACAGTTCTTC	CASSRRETGQFF
TRBV7-9	TRBJ2-3	TRBD2	-	TGTGCCAGCAGCTTACGGCTAGCGGGCAGCACAGATACGCAGTATTTT	CASSLRLAGSTDTQYF
TRBV7-2	TRBJ2-1	-	-	TGTGCCAGCAGCTTAGCGAAAGGGGGCAATGAGCAGTTCTTC	CASSLAKGGNEQFF
TRBV6-1	TRBJ1-2	-	-	TGTGCCAGCAGTGAATCCCAGGGGCGCTTCTATGGCTACACCTTC	CASSESQGRFYGYTF
TRBV5-4	TRBJ2-3	TRBD2	once	TGTGCCAGCAGGGACGCTAGCGGGAGCCCCACAGATACGCAGTATTTT	CASRDASGSPTDTQYF
TRBV7-6	TRBJ2-2	TRBD2	-	TGTGCCAGCAGCGGTTCCTTAGCGGGACAACCAAACACCGGGGAGCTGTTTTTT	CASSGSLAGQPNTGELFF
TRBV6-1	TRBJ1-5	-	once	TGTGCCAGCAGTCCCCAGGCCCCGATCAATCAGCCCCAGCATTTT	CASSPQAPINQPQHF
TRBV12-5	TRBJ1-2	TRBD1	-	TGTGCTAGTGCCCCCGGGGACAGGATTCGCGACTATGGCTACACCTTC	CASAPGDRIRDYGYTF